This T cell receptor beta chain originates from a study of glioma-infiltrating T cells. Study outcomes and limitations: Above-expected tissue-blood divergence occurred in all gliomas, most in low-grade ones. CDR3 overlap between tissue and blood was very small.

V dropped 5 bases and J dropped 4; count of bases not matched to a gene: 5. The V gene's germline CDR1 is MNHNS and CDR2 SASEGT. This CDR3 has 15 amino acids. Amplification of TCR alpha and beta CDR3 regions from RNA used iRepertoire nested multiplex PCR. MiXCR, run by TCRdb on the multiplex PCR reads, gives a single entry per CDR3 protein. The sample includes about 180,000 distinct CDR3 sequences, around 40% of them seen just once. The sample holds many counts of this clonotype. Its antigen is as yet unknown. Sample: glioma tissue, nonneoplastic brain tissue, or PBMCs (not recorded which). This TCR was sampled from a human donor with low-grade glioma or glioblastoma, undergoing nonglioma brain surgery, or in good health (not recorded which). This chain joins TRBV6-1 and TRBJ2-1, with TRBD2 matching over 10 bases. The CDR3 reads CASSSSGRGYNEQFF. The CDR3 region has the DNA TGTGCCAGCAGTTCAAGCGGGAGGGGGTACAATGAGCAGTTCTTC.